This T cell receptor (beta chain) was identified in a study of identical twins. MiXCR was run by TCRdb on the 5' RACE reads, yielding one entry per CDR3 protein. The sample comprises around 550,000 distinct CDR3 sequences, approximately 14% of which are singletons, and 0.35% to 0.45% rests with the top ten. V was cut by 0 bases and J by 5 bases, with 20 bases left in between. Per the germline V gene, CDR1 is DFQATT and CDR2 is SNEGSKA (reference sequence). This CDR3 has 17 residues. These sequences were also reported in another study, on yellow fever vaccine responses in identical twins.

The origin of this receptor is a woman between 18 and 29 years old in good health. The chain has TRBV20-1 and TRBJ2-1; D may be TRBD1 (6 bases). The sample comprised CD4+ T cells sorted from blood. The CDR3 reads CSARDRVRGSRDNEQFF. The CDR3 coding sequence is TGCAGTGCTAGAGATCGGGTGAGGGGGAGCCGAGACAATGAGCAGTTCTTC.